This TCR beta chain was sequenced during a study of monozygotic twins with inflammatory bowel disease. Per the germline V gene, CDR1 is SGHVS and CDR2 is FNYEAQ. The CDR3 extends over 15 amino acids. From around 3.5 ug of total RNA, each TCR library was prepared. Both TCRalpha and TCRbeta cDNA were subjected to two nested PCRs lasting approximately 16 and 10 cycles. TCRdb re-called the 5' RACE reads; one entry per CDR3 protein, DNA not given. The ten most abundant clones cover 2% to 2.5% of a sample with a few hundred thousand distinct CDR3 sequences. Turning to this clonotype: Antigen unknown.

Regarding the study as a whole: Lower TCRbeta diversity (inverse Simpson) was seen in IBD patients than in healthy co-twins. The authors could not tell different T cell subtypes apart.

This clonotype was sampled from a human donor with ulcerative colitis or Crohn's disease, or a healthy co-twin of an affected twin (not recorded which). The chain combines TRBV7-6 with TRBJ2-1; TCRdb reports TRBD2, a call that lacks DNA to check it against. The source material was blood. This chain's CDR3 is CASSSGTSGDNEQFF.